This entry concerns a single T cell receptor (beta chain). As yet, its antigen is unknown. The data originate from a study of pediatric ulcerative colitis. The assay was run at survey level. Clones were sequenced by immunoSEQ multiplex PCR, and TCRdb holds only the in-frame ones, with some missing. This table holds tens of thousands of clones, around 73% found once. During colonoscopy, one to two rectal pinch biopsies were collected. V was cut by 4 bases and J by 4 bases, with 17 bases left in between. The CDR3 sequence is 15 residues long. Germline V CDR1 and CDR2: SGHNT, YYREEE (reference sequence). General study results and limits: Repertoires came from total lymphocyte DNA, so rare subsets like regulatory T cells may be missed. Rectal repertoires separated controls, mild-moderate and acute severe colitis. Compared with controls, ulcerative colitis showed greater blood-rectum clone sharing.

V gene TRBV5-4 combines with J gene TRBJ2-5; a weak D match, TRBD1 (6 bases). This TCR was recovered from a boy between 10 and 17 years old with moderate ulcerative colitis. The sample was gut tissue. CDR3 sequence reads: CASSPTQGWRETQYF. CDR3 DNA: TGTGCCAGCAGCCCTACTCAGGGGTGGAGAGAGACCCAGTACTTC.